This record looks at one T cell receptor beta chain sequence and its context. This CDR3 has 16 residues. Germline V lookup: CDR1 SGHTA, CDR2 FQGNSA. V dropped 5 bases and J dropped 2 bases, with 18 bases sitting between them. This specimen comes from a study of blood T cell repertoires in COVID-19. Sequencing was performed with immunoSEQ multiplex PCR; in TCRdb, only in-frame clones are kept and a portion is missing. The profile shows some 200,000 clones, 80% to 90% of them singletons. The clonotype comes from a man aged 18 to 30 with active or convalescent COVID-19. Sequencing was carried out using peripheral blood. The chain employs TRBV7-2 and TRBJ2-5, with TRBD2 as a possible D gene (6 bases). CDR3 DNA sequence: TGTGCCAGCAGCCGGGGAGGCCCCTCTCCTCAAGAGACCCAGTACTTC. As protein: CASSRGGPSPQETQYF.